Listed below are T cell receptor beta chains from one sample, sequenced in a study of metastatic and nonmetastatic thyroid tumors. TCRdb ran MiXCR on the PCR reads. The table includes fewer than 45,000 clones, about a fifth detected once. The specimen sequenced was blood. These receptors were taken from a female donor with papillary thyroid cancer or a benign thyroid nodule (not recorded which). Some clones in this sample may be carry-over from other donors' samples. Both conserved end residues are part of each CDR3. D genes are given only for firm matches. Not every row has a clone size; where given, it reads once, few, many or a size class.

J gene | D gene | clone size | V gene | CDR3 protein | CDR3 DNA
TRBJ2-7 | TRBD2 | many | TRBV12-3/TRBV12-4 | CASSFSSGSFEQYF | TGTGCCAGCAGTTTTAGTAGCGGGAGCTTCGAGCAGTACTTC
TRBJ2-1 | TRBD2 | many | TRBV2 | CASGRAGNNNEQFF | TGTGCCAGCGGGAGGGCCGGTAATAACAATGAGCAGTTCTTC
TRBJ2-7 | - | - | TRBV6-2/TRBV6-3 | CASSYTDDRPRQGSEGYEQYF | TGTGCCAGCAGTTACACTGACGACCGTCCACGACAGGGATCGGAGGGCTACGAGCAGTACTTC
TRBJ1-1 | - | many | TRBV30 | CAWGHRNTEAFF | TGTGCCTGGGGACACAGGAACACTGAAGCTTTCTTT
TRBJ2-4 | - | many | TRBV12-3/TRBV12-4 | CASSLRQSIQYF | TGTGCCAGCTCACTCAGACAGAGCATTCAGTACTTC
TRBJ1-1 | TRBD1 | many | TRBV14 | CATQTGTGEAFF | TGTGCCACTCAGACCGGGACAGGTGAAGCTTTCTTT
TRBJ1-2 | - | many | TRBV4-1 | CASSQEGGGGGYTF | TGCGCCAGCAGCCAAGAGGGAGGTGGGGGTGGCTACACCTTC
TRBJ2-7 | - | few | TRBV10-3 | CAISDRPGRSNYEQYF | TGTGCCATCAGTGATCGTCCGGGACGGTCGAACTACGAGCAGTACTTC
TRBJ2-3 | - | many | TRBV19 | CASSIAGPSTDTQYF | TGTGCCAGTAGTATAGCCGGACCAAGCACAGATACGCAGTATTTT
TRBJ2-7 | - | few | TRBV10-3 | CAITVSSPYEQYF | TGTGCCATCACTGTGAGTTCCCCCTACGAGCAGTACTTC
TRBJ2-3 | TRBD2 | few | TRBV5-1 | CASSSLAGGPDTQYF | TGCGCCAGCAGCTCCCTAGCGGGAGGGCCTGATACGCAGTATTTT
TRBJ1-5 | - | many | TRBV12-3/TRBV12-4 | CASSLGQSNQPQHF | TGTGCCAGCAGTTTGGGACAAAGCAATCAGCCCCAGCATTTT
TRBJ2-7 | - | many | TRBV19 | CASRAVWGHDYEQYF | TGTGCCAGTAGGGCCGTTTGGGGACATGACTACGAGCAGTACTTC
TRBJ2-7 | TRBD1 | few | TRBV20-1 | CSAATGNYEQYF | TGCAGTGCCGCGACAGGGAACTACGAGCAGTACTTC
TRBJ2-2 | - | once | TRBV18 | CASSTYTGELFF | TGTGCCAGCTCAACCTACACCGGGGAGCTGTTTTTT
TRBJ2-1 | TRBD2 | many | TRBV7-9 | CASSFSGRADEQFF | TGTGCCAGCAGCTTTAGCGGGAGAGCCGATGAGCAGTTCTTC
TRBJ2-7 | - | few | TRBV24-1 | CATSDGGAGYEQYF | TGTGCCACCAGTGATGGGGGCGCTGGCTACGAGCAGTACTTC
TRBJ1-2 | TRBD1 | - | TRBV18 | CASSPPPTGGLNYGYTF | TGTGCCAGCTCACCACCACCGACAGGGGGGTTAAACTATGGCTACACCTTC
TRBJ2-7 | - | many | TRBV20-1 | CSARVENYEQYF | TGCAGTGCTAGAGTGGAGAACTACGAGCAGTACTTC
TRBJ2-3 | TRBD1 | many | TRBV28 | CASSFPLRQGLADTQYF | TGTGCCAGCAGTTTTCCCCTTAGACAGGGTCTCGCAGATACGCAGTATTTT
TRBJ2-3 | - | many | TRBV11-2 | CASSLVPTDTQYF | TGTGCCAGCAGCCTAGTACCTACAGATACGCAGTATTTT
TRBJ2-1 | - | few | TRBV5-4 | CASSLGARAAYNEQFF | TGTGCCAGCAGCTTAGGAGCCAGGGCAGCTTACAATGAGCAGTTCTTC
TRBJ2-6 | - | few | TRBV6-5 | CASSYRGSGANFLTF | TGTGCCAGCAGTTACAGGGGTTCTGGGGCCAACTTCCTGACTTTC
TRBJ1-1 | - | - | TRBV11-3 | CASSQNRDTEAFF | TGTGCCAGCAGCCAAAACAGGGACACTGAAGCTTTCTTT
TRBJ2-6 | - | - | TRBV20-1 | CSAKRGSLRGSGANVLTF | TGCAGTGCTAAAAGAGGTAGCCTAAGGGGTTCTGGGGCCAACGTCCTGACTTTC
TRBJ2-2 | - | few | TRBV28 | CASSSPIGRGPGELFF | TGTGCCAGCAGTTCCCCCATCGGGAGAGGGCCCGGGGAGCTGTTTTTT
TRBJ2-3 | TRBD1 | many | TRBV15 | CATSTRQGYSGPHSTDTQYF | TGTGCCACCAGCACCCGACAGGGGTACAGCGGACCCCATAGCACAGATACGCAGTATTTT
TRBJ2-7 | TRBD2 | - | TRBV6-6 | CASSYLSTGTSIYEQYF | TGTGCCAGCAGTTACTTATCGACCGGGACTAGCATCTACGAGCAGTACTTC
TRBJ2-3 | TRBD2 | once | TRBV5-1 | CASSAGTTGTDTQYF | TGCGCCAGCAGCGCAGGGACTACTGGCACAGATACGCAGTATTTT
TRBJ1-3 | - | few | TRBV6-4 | CASRHGAFSVNTIYF | TGTGCCAGCAGACATGGGGCCTTCTCTGTAAACACCATATATTTT
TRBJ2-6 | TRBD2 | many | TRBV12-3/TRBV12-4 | CASRRTSSTGANVLTF | TGTGCCAGCAGACGGACTAGCTCTACTGGGGCCAACGTCCTGACTTTC
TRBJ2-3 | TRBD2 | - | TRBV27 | CASKRGVADTQYF | TGTGCCAGCAAGCGGGGGGTCGCGGATACGCAGTATTTT
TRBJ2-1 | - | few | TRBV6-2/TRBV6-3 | CASSYSRSRYNEQFF | TGTGCCAGCAGTTACTCTCGGAGTCGCTACAATGAGCAGTTCTTC
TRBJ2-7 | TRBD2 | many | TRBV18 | CASSPGLAKDYEQYF | TGTGCCAGCTCACCAGGACTAGCGAAAGACTACGAGCAGTACTTC
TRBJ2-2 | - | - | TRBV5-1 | CASSLVPGAGGRTVELFF | TGCGCCAGCAGCCTGGTCCCTGGGGCCGGTGGCAGGACCGTGGAGCTGTTTTTT